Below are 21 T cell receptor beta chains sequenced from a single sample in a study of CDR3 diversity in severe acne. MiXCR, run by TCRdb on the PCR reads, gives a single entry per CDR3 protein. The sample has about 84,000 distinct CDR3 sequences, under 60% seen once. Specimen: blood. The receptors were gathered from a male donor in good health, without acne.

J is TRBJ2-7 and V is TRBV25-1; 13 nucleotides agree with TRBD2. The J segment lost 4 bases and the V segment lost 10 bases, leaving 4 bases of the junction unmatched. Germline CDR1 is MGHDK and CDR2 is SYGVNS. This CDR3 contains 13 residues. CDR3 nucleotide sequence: TGTGCCACGGGACTAGCGGGAACATACGAGCAGTACTTC. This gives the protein CATGLAGTYEQYF.

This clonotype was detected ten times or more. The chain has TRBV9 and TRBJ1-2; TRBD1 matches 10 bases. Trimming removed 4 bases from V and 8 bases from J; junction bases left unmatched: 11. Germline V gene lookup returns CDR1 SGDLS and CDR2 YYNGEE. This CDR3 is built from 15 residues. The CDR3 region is CASSYRDRGSGGYTF. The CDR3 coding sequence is TGTGCCAGCAGCTACCGGGACAGGGGTTCGGGGGGCTACACCTTC.

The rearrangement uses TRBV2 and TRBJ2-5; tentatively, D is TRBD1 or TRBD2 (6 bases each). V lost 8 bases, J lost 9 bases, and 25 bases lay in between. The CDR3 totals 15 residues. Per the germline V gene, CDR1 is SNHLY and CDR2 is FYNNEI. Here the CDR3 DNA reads TGTGCCAGCCGGGGGTGGGGGGCGAGCAATCAGCCCCAGTACTTC. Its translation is CASRGWGASNQPQYF.

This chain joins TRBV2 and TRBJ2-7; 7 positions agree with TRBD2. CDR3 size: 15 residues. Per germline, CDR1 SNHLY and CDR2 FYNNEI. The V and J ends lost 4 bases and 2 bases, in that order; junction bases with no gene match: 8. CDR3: CASSGREVLAYEQYF. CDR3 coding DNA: TGTGCCAGCAGTGGCCGGGAGGTTCTTGCCTACGAGCAGTACTTC.

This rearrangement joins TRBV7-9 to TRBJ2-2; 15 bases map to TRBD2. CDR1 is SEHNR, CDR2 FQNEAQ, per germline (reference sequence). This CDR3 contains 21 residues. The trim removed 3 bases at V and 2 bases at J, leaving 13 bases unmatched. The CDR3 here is CASSLVFGLAGGPSNTGELFF. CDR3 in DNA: TGTGCCAGCAGCTTGGTCTTCGGACTAGCGGGAGGGCCATCCAACACCGGGGAGCTGTTTTTT. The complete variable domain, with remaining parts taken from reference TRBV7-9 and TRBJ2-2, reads DTGVSQNPRHKITKRGQNVTFRCDPISEHNRLYWYRQTLGQGPEFLTYFQNEAQLEKSRLLSDRFSAERPKGSFSTLEIQRTEQGDSAMYLCASSLVFGLAGGPSNTGELFFGEGSRLTVL.

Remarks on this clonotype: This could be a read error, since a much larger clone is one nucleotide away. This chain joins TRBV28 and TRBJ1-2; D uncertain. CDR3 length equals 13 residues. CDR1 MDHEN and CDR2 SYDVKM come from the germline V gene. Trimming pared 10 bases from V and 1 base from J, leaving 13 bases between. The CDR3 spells CATLAPGNYGYTF. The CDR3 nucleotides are TGTGCCACCCTCGCCCCGGGTAACTATGGCTACACCTTC.

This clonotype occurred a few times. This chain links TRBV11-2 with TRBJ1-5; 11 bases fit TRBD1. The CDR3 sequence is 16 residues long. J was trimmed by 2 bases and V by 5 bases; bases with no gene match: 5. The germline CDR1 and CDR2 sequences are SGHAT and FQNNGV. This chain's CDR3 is CASSAGQGAGNQPQHF. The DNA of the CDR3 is TGTGCCAGCAGCGCCGGACAGGGGGCGGGCAATCAGCCCCAGCATTTT.

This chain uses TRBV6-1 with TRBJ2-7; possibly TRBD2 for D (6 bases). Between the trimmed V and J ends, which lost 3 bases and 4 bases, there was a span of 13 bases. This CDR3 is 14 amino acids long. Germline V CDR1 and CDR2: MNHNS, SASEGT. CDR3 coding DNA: TGTGCCAGCAGTGAGGGGCAGGAGGGGTACGAGCAGTACTTC. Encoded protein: CASSEGQEGYEQYF.

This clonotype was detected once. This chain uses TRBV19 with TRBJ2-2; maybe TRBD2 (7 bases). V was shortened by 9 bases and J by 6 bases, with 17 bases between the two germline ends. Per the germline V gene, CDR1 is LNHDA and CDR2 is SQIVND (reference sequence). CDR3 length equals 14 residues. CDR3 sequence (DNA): TGTGCCAGCTCTACCCGAGGGGGGGCCGGGGAGCTGTTTTTT. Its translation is CASSTRGGAGELFF.

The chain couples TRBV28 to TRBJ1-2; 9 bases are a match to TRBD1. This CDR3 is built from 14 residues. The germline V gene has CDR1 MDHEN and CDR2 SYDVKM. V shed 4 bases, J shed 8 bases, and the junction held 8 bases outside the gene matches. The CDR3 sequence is CASSSTGTGYGYTF. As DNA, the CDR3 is TGTGCCAGCAGTTCTACCGGGACAGGGTACGGCTACACCTTC.

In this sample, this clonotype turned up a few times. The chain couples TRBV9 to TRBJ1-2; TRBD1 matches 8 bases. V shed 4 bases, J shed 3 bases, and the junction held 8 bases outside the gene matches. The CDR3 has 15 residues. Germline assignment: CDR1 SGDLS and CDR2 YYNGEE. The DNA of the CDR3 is TGTGCCAGCAGCCACAGGGGGGGTTTGGACTATGGCTACACCTTC. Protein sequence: CASSHRGGLDYGYTF.

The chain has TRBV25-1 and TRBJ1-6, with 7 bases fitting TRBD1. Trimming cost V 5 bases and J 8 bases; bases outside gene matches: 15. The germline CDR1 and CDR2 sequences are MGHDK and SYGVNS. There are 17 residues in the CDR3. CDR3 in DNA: TGTGCCAGCAGTCTCTGGAAAGGGACAGAGGGGGATTCACCCCTCCACTTT. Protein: CASSLWKGTEGDSPLHF.

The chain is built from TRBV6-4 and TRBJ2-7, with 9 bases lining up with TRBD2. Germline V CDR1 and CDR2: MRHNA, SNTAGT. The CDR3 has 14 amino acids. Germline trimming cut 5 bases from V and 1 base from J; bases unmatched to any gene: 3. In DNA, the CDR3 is TGTGCCAGCAGTCCCCTAGCGGGGTCCTACGAGCAGTACTTC. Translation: CASSPLAGSYEQYF.

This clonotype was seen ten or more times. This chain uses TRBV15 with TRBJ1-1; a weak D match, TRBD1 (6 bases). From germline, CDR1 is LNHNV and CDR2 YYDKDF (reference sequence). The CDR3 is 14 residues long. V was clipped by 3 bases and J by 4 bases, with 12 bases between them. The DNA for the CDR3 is TGTGCCACCAGCAGGCGGGGGGCTGGCACTGAAGCTTTCTTT. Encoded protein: CATSRRGAGTEAFF.

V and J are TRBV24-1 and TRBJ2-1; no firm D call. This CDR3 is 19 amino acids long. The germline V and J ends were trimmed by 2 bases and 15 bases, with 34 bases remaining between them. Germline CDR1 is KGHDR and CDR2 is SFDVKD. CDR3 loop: CATSDSVLSASSQRNQWFF. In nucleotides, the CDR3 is TGTGCCACCAGTGATTCGGTGTTAAGCGCCAGCAGCCAAAGAAATCAATGGTTCTTC.

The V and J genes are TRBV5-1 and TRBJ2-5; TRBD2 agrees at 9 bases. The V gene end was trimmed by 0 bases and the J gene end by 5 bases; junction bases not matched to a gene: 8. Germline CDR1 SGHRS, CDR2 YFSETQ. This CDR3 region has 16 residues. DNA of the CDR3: TGCGCCAGCAGCTTGGGCGGGGGGGCATGGGGGGAGACCCAGTACTTC. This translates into CASSLGGGAWGETQYF.

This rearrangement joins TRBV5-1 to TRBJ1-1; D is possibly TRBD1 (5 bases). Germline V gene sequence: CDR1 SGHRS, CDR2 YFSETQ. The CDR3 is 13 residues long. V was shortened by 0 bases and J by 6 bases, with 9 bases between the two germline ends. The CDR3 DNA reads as TGCGCCAGCAGCTTGGAAAGGGGCGCTGAAGCTTTCTTT. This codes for CASSLERGAEAFF.

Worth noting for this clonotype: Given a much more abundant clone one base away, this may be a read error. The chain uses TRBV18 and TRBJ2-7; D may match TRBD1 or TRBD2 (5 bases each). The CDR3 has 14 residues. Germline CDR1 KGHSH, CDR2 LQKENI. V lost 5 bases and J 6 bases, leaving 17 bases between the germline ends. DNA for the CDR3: TGTGCCAGCTCAAGAACCGGGACGCGTGGCGAGCAGTACTTC. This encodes CASSRTGTRGEQYF.

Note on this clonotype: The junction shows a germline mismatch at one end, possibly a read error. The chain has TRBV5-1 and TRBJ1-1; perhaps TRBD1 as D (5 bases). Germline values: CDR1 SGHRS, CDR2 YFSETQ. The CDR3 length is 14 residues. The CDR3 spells CASSSGGDGEKAFF. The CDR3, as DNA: TGTGCCAGCAGCTCGGGGGGGGATGGGGAGAAAGCTTTCTTT.

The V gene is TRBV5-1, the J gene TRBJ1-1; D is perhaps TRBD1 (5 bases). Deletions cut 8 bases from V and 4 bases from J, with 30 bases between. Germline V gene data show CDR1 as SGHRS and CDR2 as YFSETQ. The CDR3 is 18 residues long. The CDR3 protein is CASKWRSSDSGLGTEAFF. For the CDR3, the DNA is TGCGCCAGTAAATGGCGGTCTTCTGACAGCGGCCTAGGCACTGAAGCTTTCTTT.

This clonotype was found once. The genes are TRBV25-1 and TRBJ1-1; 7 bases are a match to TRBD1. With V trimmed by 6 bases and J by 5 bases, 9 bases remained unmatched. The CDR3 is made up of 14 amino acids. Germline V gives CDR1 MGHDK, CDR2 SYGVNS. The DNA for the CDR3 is TGTGCCAGCAGATGGATCAAGGGGGCAACTGAAGCTTTCTTT. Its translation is CASRWIKGATEAFF.